The 26 T cell receptor beta chains listed next were all sequenced from one sample in a study of sequential checkpoint blockade in melanoma. Measured with immunoSEQ multiplex PCR; TCRdb has only the in-frame clones, and not every one. The sample contains some 20,000 clones, around 82% of which appear only once. Treatment described: randomized to nivolumab then ipilimumab (arm A) or the reverse (arm B). This specimen was CD8+ T cells sorted from blood (inferred from file names), taken from a patient given nivolumab and ipilimumab in sequence. Receptors originate from a human donor with melanoma.

This rearrangement joins TRBV6-6 to TRBJ1-1; possible D gene TRBD1, 6 bases. V was shortened by 4 bases and J by 1 base, with 10 bases between the two germline ends. The CDR3 is 14 amino acids. Germline V gives CDR1 MNHNY, CDR2 SVGAGI (reference sequence). The CDR3 DNA reads as TGTGCCAGCAGTTGGGGGCATGGGAACACTGAAGCTTTCTTT. Translating gives CASSWGHGNTEAFF.

The chain combines TRBV10-3 with TRBJ2-7; 12 bases are a match to TRBD1. The CDR3 loop spans 15 amino acids. Germline CDR1 is ENHRY and CDR2 is SYGVKD. The J segment lost 4 bases and the V segment lost 3 bases, leaving 4 bases of the junction unmatched. In DNA, the CDR3 is TGTGCCATCAGTGATGGGACAGGGGGCCGGTACGAGCAGTACTTC. It codes for CAISDGTGGRYEQYF.

The chain combines TRBV7-6 with TRBJ1-1, with D tentatively TRBD1 (5 bases). The CDR3 totals 13 residues. Germline CDR1 is SGHVS and CDR2 is FNYEAQ. Trimming shortened V by 2 bases and J by 5 bases, and 9 bases separated the two germline ends. CDR3 nucleotide sequence: TGTGCCAGCAGCTTATTTAGGGGAACTGAAGCTTTCTTT. Translation: CASSLFRGTEAFF.

The chain uses TRBV7-2 and TRBJ1-2; D unresolved. Germline CDR1 reads SGHTA; CDR2 reads FQGNSA. V was shortened by 1 base and J by 4 bases, with 19 bases between the two germline ends. The CDR3 runs to 17 residues. The CDR3 spells CASSLEGEPIFLYGYTF. DNA of the CDR3: TGTGCCAGCAGCTTAGAAGGAGAGCCGATCTTTCTCTATGGCTACACCTTC.

This clone has more than one count but fewer than ten. The rearrangement links TRBV6-5 to TRBJ2-2; D may be TRBD2 (5 bases). The CDR3 runs to 13 residues. Trimming removed 5 bases at V and 4 bases at J, with 8 bases between. CDR1 MNHEY and CDR2 SVGAGI come from the germline V gene. The CDR3 sequence: CASSGLPTGELFF. In nucleotides, the CDR3 is TGTGCCAGCAGTGGACTTCCCACCGGGGAGCTGTTTTTT.

V gene TRBV4-2 combines with J gene TRBJ2-3; the D is unclear. With 0 bases removed from V and 2 bases from J, the gap between germline ends came to 9 bases. Germline loops: CDR1 LGHNA, CDR2 YNFKEQ. CDR3 length equals 15 residues. This CDR3 is CASSQDRQDTDTQYF. In nucleotides, the CDR3 is TGTGCCAGCAGCCAAGATCGGCAGGACACAGATACGCAGTATTTT.

As regards this clone: At one of its ends the junction is not consistent with the germline gene, which may arise from a read error. The V call is TRBV2, the J call TRBJ2-1, with 12 bases fitting TRBD2. The CDR3 is made up of 18 amino acids. Germline assignment: CDR1 SNHLY and CDR2 FYNNEI. The CDR3 is CASSETLAGGSSYNGQFF. The DNA for the CDR3 is TGTGCCAGCAGTGAAACCCTAGCGGGGGGGAGCTCCTACAATGGGCAGTTCTTC. Combining the CDR3 with reference TRBV2 and TRBJ2-1 gives the whole variable domain EPEVTQTPSHQVTQMGQEVILRCVPISNHLYFYWYRQILGQKVEFLVSFYNNEISEKSEIFDDQFSVERPDGSNFTLKIRSTKLEDSAMYFCASSETLAGGSSYNGQFFGPGTRLTVL.

This rearrangement joins TRBV27 to TRBJ1-5, with D possibly matching TRBD1 (5 bases). CDR3 length: 15 residues. V was clipped by 5 bases and J by 7 bases, with 18 bases between them. Germline V lookup: CDR1 MNHEY, CDR2 SMNVEV (reference sequence). CDR3 nucleotides: TGTGCCAGCAGTCCCGACAGTGGGGGGTCGCAGCCCCAGCATTTT. It yields the protein CASSPDSGGSQPQHF.

The J gene is TRBJ2-2, the V gene TRBV7-3, with 7 bases aligning to TRBD1. Germline lookup yields CDR1 SGHTA and CDR2 FQGTGA. Unmatched junction bases numbered 10, after V lost 5 bases and J lost 4 bases. This CDR3 comprises 16 residues. CDR3 in amino acids: CASSPTDRVATGELFF. The CDR3 coding sequence is TGTGCCAGCAGCCCCACCGACAGGGTGGCCACCGGGGAGCTGTTTTTT. The entire variable domain, with the rest obtained from reference TRBV7-3 and TRBJ2-2, is as follows: GAGVSQTPSNKVTEKGKYVELRCDPISGHTALYWYRQSLGQGPEFLIYFQGTGAADDSGLPNDRFFAVRPEGSVSTLKIQRTERGDSAVYLCASSPTDRVATGELFFGEGSRLTVL.

CDR3 DNA: TGTGCCAGCAGTTCCAGGGGCACCTACGAGCAGTACTTC. Translating gives CASSSRGTYEQYF. The rearrangement uses TRBV6-6 and TRBJ2-7; perhaps TRBD1 as D (6 bases). Germline-derived CDR1 and CDR2 are MNHNY and SVGAGI (reference sequence). The CDR3 covers 13 residues. The V end lost 4 bases, the J end lost 2 bases, and 9 bases lay between the germline ends.

This rearrangement joins TRBV23-1 to TRBJ2-6; D not resolved. TRBV23-1 is sorted into the ORF group, with uncertain function. The V end was cut by 2 bases, the J end by 2 bases, with 13 bases between. The CDR3 has 17 amino acids. Written as DNA, the CDR3 is TGCGCCAGCAGTCAACTCTTTCGAGGTACTGGGGCCAACGTCCTGACTTTC. As protein: CASSQLFRGTGANVLTF.

Regarding this clone: A read error may produce the germline difference seen at one junction end. Other DNA sequences in this specimen translate into the identical CDR3. The chain has TRBV6-6 and TRBJ1-6, with 8 positions matching TRBD1. Per germline, CDR1 MNHNY and CDR2 SVGAGI (reference sequence). There are 15 residues in the CDR3. CDR3 sequence reads: CASSKDRVFNSPLHF. DNA for the CDR3: TGTGCCAGCAGCAAGGACAGGGTTTTTAATTCCCCCCTCCACTTT.

This clone was picked up one time. The chain is built from TRBV2 and TRBJ2-3; 7 bases fit TRBD2. The V gene end was trimmed by 5 bases and the J gene end by 1 base; junction bases not matched to a gene: 3. This CDR3 is 14 amino acids long. Per the germline V gene, CDR1 is SNHLY and CDR2 is FYNNEI. The CDR3 reads CASSTGLRTDTQYF. The DNA for the CDR3 is TGTGCCAGCAGTACGGGACTACGCACAGATACGCAGTATTTT.

A few counts support this clone. The chain links TRBV6-5 to TRBJ1-3; D not resolved. This CDR3 spans 12 amino acids. V lost 11 bases to trimming and J lost 4 bases, with 12 bases between them. Germline V gene sequence: CDR1 MNHEY, CDR2 SVGAGI. CDR3 nucleotides: TGTGCCGCTAAATCAGCGGGAAACACCATATATTTT. This translates into CAAKSAGNTIYF.

The count of this clone is one. The V gene is TRBV6-1, the J gene TRBJ2-5; 7 nucleotides align to TRBD1. CDR1 is MNHNS and CDR2 is SASEGT in the germline V gene. The CDR3 is made up of 14 amino acids. Trimming at V came to 6 bases and at J to 5 bases, leaving 9 bases not matched to a gene. The CDR3 nucleotides read TGTGCCAGCAGAACCCTGACAGGGCGGGAGACCCAGTACTTC. Its translation is CASRTLTGRETQYF.

The gene calls are TRBV19 and TRBJ2-5; 8 bases line up with TRBD2. Germline V gene sequence: CDR1 LNHDA, CDR2 SQIVND (reference sequence). The CDR3 has 15 amino acids. With V trimmed by 5 bases and J by 5 bases, 10 bases remained unmatched. The CDR3 here is CASSFYGLAGETQYF. The DNA of the CDR3 is TGTGCCAGTAGTTTCTATGGACTAGCTGGGGAGACCCAGTACTTC.

This rearrangement joins TRBV18 to TRBJ2-5; 7 positions agree with TRBD1. Trimming at V came to 4 bases and at J to 2 bases, leaving 1 base not matched to a gene. The CDR3 is 13 residues long. Germline CDR1 KGHSH, CDR2 LQKENI. In DNA, the CDR3 is TGTGCCAGCTCACTACAGGGGCAAGAGACCCAGTACTTC. This gives the protein CASSLQGQETQYF.

The V and J genes are TRBV27 and TRBJ2-7; TRBD1 might be the D (6 bases). Germline assignment: CDR1 MNHEY and CDR2 SMNVEV (reference sequence). This CDR3 has 15 amino acids. V shed 4 bases and J shed 2 bases, with 15 bases lying between them. In DNA, the CDR3 is TGTGCCAGCAGTTCCGCTCCGGGACAACCCTACGAGCAGTACTTC. Residues: CASSSAPGQPYEQYF.

The chain recombines TRBV5-8 with TRBJ1-1, with TRBD1 as a possible D gene (6 bases). The CDR3 has 14 residues. Germline V gene lookup returns CDR1 SGHTS and CDR2 YDEGEE. Trimming removed 5 bases from V and 1 base from J, with 12 bases in between. The CDR3 sequence is CASRSDRWNTEAFF. CDR3 coding DNA: TGTGCCAGCAGATCCGACAGGTGGAACACTGAAGCTTTCTTT.

The gene calls are TRBV6-5 and TRBJ2-7; 9 nucleotides agree with TRBD1. Germline V gives CDR1 MNHEY, CDR2 SVGAGI. The CDR3 contains 15 residues. V was pared by 5 bases and J by 6 bases, with 11 bases of the junction left unmatched. Written as DNA, the CDR3 is TGTGCCAGCAGTCCCCCACGAACAGGGGGCAGCGAGCAGTACTTC. Its protein product is CASSPPRTGGSEQYF.

J is TRBJ1-6 and V is TRBV4-3; D is uncertain. Per the germline V gene, CDR1 is LGHNA and CDR2 is YSLEER. The CDR3 runs 15 residues. The V end was cut by 0 bases, the J end by 7 bases, with 10 bases between. In DNA form, the CDR3 reads TGCGCCAGCAGCCAAGAAGAACTATTAAATTCACCCCTCCACTTT. Translated: CASSQEELLNSPLHF.

CDR3 region: CASSPGAYINEKLFF. The DNA for the CDR3 is TGTGCCAGTAGTCCAGGGGCCTACATCAATGAAAAACTGTTTTTT. The chain joins TRBV19 to TRBJ1-4, with TRBD1 as a possible D gene (6 bases). This CDR3 is 15 amino acids long. Trimming shortened V by 5 bases and J by 5 bases, and 15 bases separated the two germline ends. Germline assignment: CDR1 LNHDA and CDR2 SQIVND (reference sequence). Drawing the rest from reference TRBV19 and TRBJ1-4, the complete variable domain is DGGITQSPKYLFRKEGQNVTLSCEQNLNHDAMYWYRQDPGQGLRLIYYSQIVNDFQKGDIAEGYSVSREKKESFPLTVTSAQKNPTAFYLCASSPGAYINEKLFFGSGTQLSVL.

This chain joins TRBV5-4 and TRBJ1-1; D is ambiguous. Germline loops: CDR1 SGHNT, CDR2 YYREEE (reference sequence). The CDR3 spans 16 residues. Trimming removed 3 bases at V and 0 bases at J, with 15 bases between. DNA for the CDR3: TGTGCCAGCAGCTCTCGGGTGTCGGCGTTGAACACTGAAGCTTTCTTT. Its protein is CASSSRVSALNTEAFF. The full variable domain, completed using reference TRBV5-4 and TRBJ1-1, is ETGVTQSPTHLIKTRGQQVTLRCSSQSGHNTVSWYQQALGQGPQFIFQYYREEENGRGNFPPRFSGLQFPNYSSELNVNALELDDSALYLCASSSRVSALNTEAFFGQGTRLTVV.

The chain has TRBV5-1 and TRBJ2-7; perhaps TRBD1 as D (5 bases). The CDR3 totals 14 residues. Germline CDR1 is SGHRS and CDR2 is YFSETQ. The germline V and J ends were trimmed by 0 bases and 3 bases, with 10 bases remaining between them. The DNA for the CDR3 is TGCGCCAGCAGCTTGGCCGACAGCAACTACGAGCAGTACTTC. Protein product: CASSLADSNYEQYF.

This chain's CDR3 is CASSSATVTGLKETQYF. The CDR3 DNA sequence: TGCGCCAGCAGCTCTGCCACCGTGACAGGGTTAAAAGAGACCCAGTACTTC. J is TRBJ2-5 and V is TRBV5-1, with 7 bases lining up with TRBD1. CDR1 and CDR2 from the germline V gene are SGHRS and YFSETQ. This CDR3 comprises 17 residues. V shed 3 bases and J 3 bases; nucleotides not matched to a gene: 14.

This clone was detected once. The chain recombines TRBV5-4 with TRBJ1-2, with D possibly matching TRBD1 (6 bases). The germline V and J ends were trimmed by 2 bases and 3 bases, with 11 bases remaining between them. Germline loops: CDR1 SGHNT, CDR2 YYREEE (reference sequence). The CDR3 length is 14 residues. Here the CDR3 DNA reads TGTGCCAGCAGCTTACAGGGCGCGGACTATGGCTACACCTTC. Translating it yields CASSLQGADYGYTF. Variable domain in full (rest from reference TRBV5-4 and TRBJ1-2): ETGVTQSPTHLIKTRGQQVTLRCSSQSGHNTVSWYQQALGQGPQFIFQYYREEENGRGNFPPRFSGLQFPNYSSELNVNALELDDSALYLCASSLQGADYGYTFGSGTRLTVV.